This T cell receptor (beta chain) derives from a study of cytomegalovirus exposure and HLA in healthy donors. Study at large: Unique TCR beta sequences numbering 95 million to 130 million came from around 180 million T cells in an earlier analysis.

Germline assignment: CDR1 SNHLY and CDR2 FYNNEI. The CDR3 runs 13 residues. Trimming shortened V by 2 bases and J by 7 bases, and 6 bases separated the two germline ends. General study findings and limits: From TCR beta sequences, most subjects' HLA-A and HLA-B alleles were reportedly predicted accurately. Rarity marked most TCR sequences, yet some public TCRs occurred in many donors. What a later analysis showed was that several of the most significant clusters appeared linked to common viral pathogens.

The PCR used 60 Vbeta and 13 Jbeta primers. Using immunoSEQ multiplex PCR, the repertoire was profiled, and TCRdb retains in-frame clones only, with some absent. The table records about 120,000 clones, roughly 76% of them present only once. Remarks on this clone: Its matching antigen is unknown.

The source of this sequence is a woman in her thirties or forties in good health and CMV-seropositive. The chain combines TRBV2 with TRBJ1-6, with no clear D. The specimen was PBMCs. The CDR3 DNA reads as TGTGCCAGCAGTGAACAGATAAATTCACCCCTCCACTTT. Protein: CASSEQINSPLHF.